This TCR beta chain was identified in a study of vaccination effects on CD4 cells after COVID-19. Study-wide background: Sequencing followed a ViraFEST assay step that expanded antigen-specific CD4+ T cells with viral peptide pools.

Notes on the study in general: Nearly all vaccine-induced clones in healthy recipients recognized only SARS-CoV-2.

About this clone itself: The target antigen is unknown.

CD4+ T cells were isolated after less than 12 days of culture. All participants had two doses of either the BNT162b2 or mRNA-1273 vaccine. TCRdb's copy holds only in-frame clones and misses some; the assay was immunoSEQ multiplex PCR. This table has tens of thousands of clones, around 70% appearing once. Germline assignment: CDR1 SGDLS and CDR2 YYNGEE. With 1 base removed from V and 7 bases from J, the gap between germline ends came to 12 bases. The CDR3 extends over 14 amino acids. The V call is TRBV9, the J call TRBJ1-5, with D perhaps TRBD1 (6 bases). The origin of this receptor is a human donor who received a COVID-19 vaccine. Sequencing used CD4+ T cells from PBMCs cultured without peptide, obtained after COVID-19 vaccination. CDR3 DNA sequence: TGTGCCAGCAGCGTACAGGGGTTGGGCCAGCCCCAGCATTTT. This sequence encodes CASSVQGLGQPQHF.